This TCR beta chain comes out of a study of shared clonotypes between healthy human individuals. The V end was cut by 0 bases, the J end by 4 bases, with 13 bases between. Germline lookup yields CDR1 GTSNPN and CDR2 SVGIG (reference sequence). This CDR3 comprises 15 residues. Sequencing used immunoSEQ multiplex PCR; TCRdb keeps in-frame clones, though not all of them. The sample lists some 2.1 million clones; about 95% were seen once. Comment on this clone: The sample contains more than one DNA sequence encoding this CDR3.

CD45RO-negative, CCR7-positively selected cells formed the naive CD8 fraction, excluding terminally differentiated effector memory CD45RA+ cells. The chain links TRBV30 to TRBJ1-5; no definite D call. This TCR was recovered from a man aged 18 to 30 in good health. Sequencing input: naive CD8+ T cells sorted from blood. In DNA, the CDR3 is TGTGCCTGGAGTGTACCGGGGAGTCTTAATCAGCCCCAGCATTTT. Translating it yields CAWSVPGSLNQPQHF.